The 17 T cell receptor beta chains listed next were all sequenced from one sample in a study of beta chain features in type 1 diabetes. As every portion of the isolated RNA was reverse transcribed, the sequencing read expressed TCRB transcripts. Sequencing was performed with immunoSEQ multiplex PCR; in TCRdb, only in-frame clones are kept and a portion is missing. The repertoire holds about 16,000 clones, with less than 60% as singletons. The specimen was stem cell memory CD4+ T cells from blood. The origin of the receptors is a woman in her late teens or twenties in good health.

This sequence joins TRBV7-3 and TRBJ1-2, with D possibly matching TRBD1 (5 bases). The CDR3 consists of 11 residues. Between the trimmed V and J ends, which lost 8 bases and 2 bases, there was a span of 6 bases. Germline lookup yields CDR1 SGHTA and CDR2 FQGTGA. The CDR3: CASQGNYGYTF. The CDR3 region has the DNA TGTGCCAGCCAGGGAAACTATGGCTACACCTTC.

The rearrangement links TRBV28 to TRBJ1-1; perhaps TRBD1 as D (6 bases). The V gene lost 6 bases and the J gene lost 1 base, with 12 bases spanning the gap. Germline loops: CDR1 MDHEN, CDR2 SYDVKM. The CDR3 runs 14 residues. This CDR3 reads CASRTRDKNTEAFF. The CDR3, as DNA: TGTGCCAGCAGAACCCGGGACAAGAACACTGAAGCTTTCTTT.

The V gene is TRBV5-1, the J gene TRBJ2-2; 7 nucleotides line up with TRBD1. With V trimmed by 4 bases and J by 5 bases, 5 bases remained unmatched. Looked up from germline, CDR1 is SGHRS and CDR2 is YFSETQ. CDR3 length: 14 amino acids. As DNA, the CDR3 is TGCGCCAGCAGCGGCCAGGGGGATACCGGGGAGCTGTTTTTT. It yields the protein CASSGQGDTGELFF. Complete variable domain (other parts from reference TRBV5-1 and TRBJ2-2): KAGVTQTPRYLIKTRGQQVTLSCSPISGHRSVSWYQQTPGQGLQFLFEYFSETQRNKGNFPGRFSGRQFSNSRSEMNVSTLELGDSALYLCASSGQGDTGELFFGEGSRLTVL.

The chain combines TRBV30 with TRBJ2-5; D is unresolved. The CDR3 is 13 residues long. Germline CDR1 GTSNPN, CDR2 SVGIG (reference sequence). V was clipped by 0 bases and J by 1 base, with 6 bases between them. Written as DNA, the CDR3 is TGTGCCTGGAGTGTACAGCTCCAAGAGACCCAGTACTTC. Residues: CAWSVQLQETQYF.

This clone was found a few times. The rearrangement links TRBV6-5 to TRBJ2-4, with 9 bases that match TRBD1. Germline loops: CDR1 MNHEY, CDR2 SVGAGI. J was trimmed by 8 bases and V by 5 bases; bases with no gene match: 10. CDR3 length: 15 residues. CDR3 loop: CASSPAGQGLYIQYF. The CDR3 DNA follows: TGTGCCAGCAGTCCGGCAGGACAGGGGTTATACATTCAGTACTTC.

The rearrangement links TRBV30 to TRBJ1-1; D is uncertain. The CDR3 extends over 12 amino acids. Germline CDR1 and CDR2: GTSNPN and SVGIG (reference sequence). The V and J ends lost 4 bases and 4 bases respectively, with 10 bases between them. CDR3 nucleotide sequence: TGTGCCTGGAACCGCCCGGTCACTGAAGCTTTCTTT. Its translation: CAWNRPVTEAFF.

The chain recombines TRBV7-7 with TRBJ2-2, with 11 bases identical to TRBD1. CDR3 size: 15 residues. The ends lost 5 bases at V and 5 bases at J; junction bases unmatched: 4. CDR1 is SSHAT and CDR2 is FNYEAQ in the germline V gene (reference sequence). The CDR3 protein is CASSPGQGATGELFF. Written as DNA, the CDR3 is TGTGCCAGCAGCCCCGGACAGGGGGCGACCGGGGAGCTGTTTTTT.

This chain uses TRBV11-2 with TRBJ2-2; a weak D match, TRBD1 (5 bases). The ends were cut back, 2 bases at V and 3 bases at J, with 7 bases in the middle. The CDR3 totals 14 residues. Germline V gene lookup returns CDR1 SGHAT and CDR2 FQNNGV. The CDR3 bases are TGTGCCAGCAGCTTATCAGGGTACACCGGGGAGCTGTTTTTT. This codes for CASSLSGYTGELFF.

The chain links TRBV7-8 to TRBJ2-7; tentative D call: TRBD1 (5 bases). Germline assignment: CDR1 SGHVS and CDR2 FQNEAQ. This CDR3 region has 13 residues. Trimming shortened V by 5 bases and J by 5 bases, and 13 bases separated the two germline ends. This CDR3 reads CASSPSGSDEQYF. CDR3 coding DNA: TGTGCCAGCAGCCCGTCAGGGTCCGACGAGCAGTACTTC.

This clone was found a few times. The chain couples TRBV4-1 to TRBJ2-1, with 10 bases fitting TRBD1. The ends lost 3 bases at V and 5 bases at J; junction bases unmatched: 4. This CDR3 comprises 15 residues. Per germline, CDR1 MGHRA and CDR2 YSYEKL. The CDR3 bases are TGCGCCAGCAGCCAGGGTGGGACAGGGGACAATGAGCAGTTCTTC. This sequence encodes CASSQGGTGDNEQFF.

This clone was recorded a few times. Other nucleotide sequences from this sample produce the same CDR3. The gene calls are TRBV5-1 and TRBJ2-5, with D tentatively TRBD2 (6 bases). Germline values: CDR1 SGHRS, CDR2 YFSETQ. CDR3 size: 15 residues. Trimming left V 1 base short and J 0 bases short, with 10 bases between. The CDR3 loop is CASSLWAGHQETQYF. The CDR3, as DNA: TGCGCCAGCAGCTTGTGGGCGGGGCACCAAGAGACCCAGTACTTC.

This chain uses TRBV5-1 with TRBJ1-2; 7 nucleotides align to TRBD1. V was clipped by 0 bases and J by 1 base; unmatched bases: 3. This CDR3 contains 15 residues. CDR1 and CDR2 (germline): SGHRS, YFSETQ. CDR3 region: CASSLEAGGNYGYTF. DNA for the CDR3: TGCGCCAGCAGCTTGGAGGCAGGGGGTAACTATGGCTACACCTTC. Filled out from reference TRBV5-1 and TRBJ1-2, the complete variable domain reads KAGVTQTPRYLIKTRGQQVTLSCSPISGHRSVSWYQQTPGQGLQFLFEYFSETQRNKGNFPGRFSGRQFSNSRSEMNVSTLELGDSALYLCASSLEAGGNYGYTFGSGTRLTVV.

The rearrangement links TRBV18 to TRBJ1-1; D is unclear. The length of the CDR3 is 17 residues. V was cut by 6 bases and J by 1 base, with 21 bases left in between. Per germline, CDR1 KGHSH and CDR2 LQKENI. The CDR3 region is CASSEQPLGFGNTEAFF. In DNA, the CDR3 is TGTGCCAGCTCCGAACAACCACTCGGGTTCGGGAACACTGAAGCTTTCTTT. The complete variable domain, with remaining parts taken from reference TRBV18 and TRBJ1-1, reads NAGVMQNPRHLVRRRGQEARLRCSPMKGHSHVYWYRQLPEEGLKFMVYLQKENIIDESGMPKERFSAEFPKEGPSILRIQQVVRGDSAAYFCASSEQPLGFGNTEAFFGQGTRLTVV.

This chain joins TRBV5-1 and TRBJ2-1; 8 bases align to TRBD1. Per the germline V gene, CDR1 is SGHRS and CDR2 is YFSETQ. The CDR3 has 17 amino acids. The J segment lost 0 bases and the V segment lost 2 bases, leaving 7 bases of the junction unmatched. The CDR3 bases are TGCGCCAGCAGCTTTTGGACAGGGCTTAGCTCCTACAATGAGCAGTTCTTC. It is translated as CASSFWTGLSSYNEQFF.

The rearrangement uses TRBV5-1 and TRBJ2-3; 11 bases align to TRBD2. Unmatched junction bases numbered 6, after V lost 2 bases and J lost 4 bases. This CDR3 is 16 amino acids long. Germline V CDR1 and CDR2: SGHRS, YFSETQ. CDR3 sequence reads: CASSFSLAGGPDTQYF. As DNA, the CDR3 is TGCGCCAGCAGCTTCTCCCTAGCGGGAGGCCCAGATACGCAGTATTTT.

CDR3 nucleotide sequence: TGTGCCATCAGTGAAAGTTCGGGGGAGGATCGCAATGAGCAGTTCTTC. Its protein product is CAISESSGEDRNEQFF. This rearrangement joins TRBV10-3 to TRBJ2-1, with D possibly matching TRBD2 (6 bases). This CDR3 has 16 amino acids. V was cut by 3 bases and J by 6 bases, with 18 bases left in between. Germline loops: CDR1 ENHRY, CDR2 SYGVKD.

This chain connects TRBV27 to TRBJ2-7, with D tentatively TRBD1 (5 bases). This CDR3 spans 15 amino acids. Germline assignment: CDR1 MNHEY and CDR2 SMNVEV (reference sequence). The germline V and J ends were trimmed by 7 bases and 0 bases, with 16 bases remaining between them. The CDR3 DNA follows: TGTGCCAGCAAGAAAGACAGAGGTTCCTCCTACGAGCAGTACTTC. Its protein product is CASKKDRGSSYEQYF.